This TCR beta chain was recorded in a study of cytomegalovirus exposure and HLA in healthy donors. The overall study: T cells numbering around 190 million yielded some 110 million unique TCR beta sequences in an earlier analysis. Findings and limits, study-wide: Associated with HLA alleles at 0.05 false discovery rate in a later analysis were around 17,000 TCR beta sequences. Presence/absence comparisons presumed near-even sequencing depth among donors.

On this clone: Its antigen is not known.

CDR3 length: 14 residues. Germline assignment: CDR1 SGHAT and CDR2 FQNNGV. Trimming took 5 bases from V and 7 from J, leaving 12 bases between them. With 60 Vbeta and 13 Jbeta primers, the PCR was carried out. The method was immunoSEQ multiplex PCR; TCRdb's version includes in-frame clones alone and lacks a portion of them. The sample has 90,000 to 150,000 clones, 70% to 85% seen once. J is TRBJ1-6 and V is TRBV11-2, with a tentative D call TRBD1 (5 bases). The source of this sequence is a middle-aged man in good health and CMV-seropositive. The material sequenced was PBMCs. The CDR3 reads CASSTYRSNSPLHF. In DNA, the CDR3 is TGTGCCAGCAGCACGTACAGGAGCAATTCACCCCTCCACTTT.